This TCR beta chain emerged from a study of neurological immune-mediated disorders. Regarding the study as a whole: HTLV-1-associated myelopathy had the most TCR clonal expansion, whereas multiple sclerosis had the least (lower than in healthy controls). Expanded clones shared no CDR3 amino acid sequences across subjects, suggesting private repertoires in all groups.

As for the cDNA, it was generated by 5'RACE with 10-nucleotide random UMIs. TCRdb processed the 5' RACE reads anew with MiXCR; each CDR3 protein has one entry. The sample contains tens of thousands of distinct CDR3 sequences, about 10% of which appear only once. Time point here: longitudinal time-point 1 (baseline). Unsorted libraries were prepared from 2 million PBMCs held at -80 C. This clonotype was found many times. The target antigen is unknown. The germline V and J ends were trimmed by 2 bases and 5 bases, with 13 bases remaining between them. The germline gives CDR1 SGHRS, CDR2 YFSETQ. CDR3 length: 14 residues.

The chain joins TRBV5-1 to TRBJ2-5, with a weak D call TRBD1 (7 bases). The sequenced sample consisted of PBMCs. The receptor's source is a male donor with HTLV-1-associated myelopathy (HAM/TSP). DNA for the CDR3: TGCGCCAGCAGCTTCCGGGAGACAGGGGAGACCCAGTACTTC. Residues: CASSFRETGETQYF.